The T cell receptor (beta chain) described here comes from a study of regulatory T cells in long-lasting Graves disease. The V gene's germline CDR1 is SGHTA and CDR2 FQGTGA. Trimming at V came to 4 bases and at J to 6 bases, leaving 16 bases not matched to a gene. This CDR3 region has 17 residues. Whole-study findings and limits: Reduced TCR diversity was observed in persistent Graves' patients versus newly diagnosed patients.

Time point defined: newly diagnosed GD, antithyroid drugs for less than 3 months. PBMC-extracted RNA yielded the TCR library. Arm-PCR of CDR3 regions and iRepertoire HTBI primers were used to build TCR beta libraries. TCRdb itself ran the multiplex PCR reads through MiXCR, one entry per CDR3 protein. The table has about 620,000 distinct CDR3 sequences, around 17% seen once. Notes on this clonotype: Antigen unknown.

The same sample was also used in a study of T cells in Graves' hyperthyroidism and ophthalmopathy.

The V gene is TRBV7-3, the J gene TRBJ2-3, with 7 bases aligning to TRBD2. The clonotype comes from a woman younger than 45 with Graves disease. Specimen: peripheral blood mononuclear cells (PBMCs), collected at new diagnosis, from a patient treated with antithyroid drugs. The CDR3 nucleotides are TGTGCCAGCAGCTCCACCCCCTGGGGGGGGGAGCGGGATACGCAGTATTTT. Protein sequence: CASSSTPWGGERDTQYF.